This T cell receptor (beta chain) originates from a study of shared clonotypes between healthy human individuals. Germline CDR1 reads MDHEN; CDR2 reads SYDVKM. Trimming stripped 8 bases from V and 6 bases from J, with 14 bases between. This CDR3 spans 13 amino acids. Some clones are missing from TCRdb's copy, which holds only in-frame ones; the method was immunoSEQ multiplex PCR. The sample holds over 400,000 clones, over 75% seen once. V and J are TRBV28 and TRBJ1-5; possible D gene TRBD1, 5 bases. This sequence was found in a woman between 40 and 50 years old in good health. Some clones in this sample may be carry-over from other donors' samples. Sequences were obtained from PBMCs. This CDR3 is CASGYPRVQPQHF. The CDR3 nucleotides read TGTGCCAGCGGCTACCCCAGGGTTCAGCCCCAGCATTTT.